This T cell receptor (beta chain) was documented in a study of human T cells and chemical hapten exposure. In the study overall: Patch tests applied 0.01% DPC to the upper back and were scored after 6 days. Small differences in pooled library volume mainly drove the variation in TCR yields per sample.

This clonotype was observed at least ten times. What it binds is unknown. Study findings and constraints: There were significantly more large CDR3 similarity clusters among expanded TCRs than among controls.

A single record per CDR3 protein comes from TCRdb applying MiXCR to the RACE reads. The profile covers some 380,000 distinct CDR3 sequences, with approximately 5.1% appearing a single time and roughly 2.4% taken by the ten largest. The time point is: patch test 1, 2 weeks after DPC sensitization. Stated treatment: therapeutic diphenylcyclopropenone sensitization with weekly scalp DPC. This CDR3 is built from 14 residues. Trimming took 0 bases from V and 8 from J, leaving 13 bases between them. Looked up from germline, CDR1 is LNHNV and CDR2 is YYDKDF (reference sequence). The source was whole blood, collected in connection with sensitization to the hapten diphenylcyclopropenone (DPC). The TCR sequence derives from a woman aged 45-60 years with alopecia areata. Some clones in this sample may be carry-over from other donors' samples. V and J are TRBV15 and TRBJ1-2; no reliable D call. CDR3 amino acids: CATSRDLPQPGYTF. CDR3 nucleotides: TGTGCCACCAGCAGAGATCTCCCCCAACCCGGCTACACCTTC.